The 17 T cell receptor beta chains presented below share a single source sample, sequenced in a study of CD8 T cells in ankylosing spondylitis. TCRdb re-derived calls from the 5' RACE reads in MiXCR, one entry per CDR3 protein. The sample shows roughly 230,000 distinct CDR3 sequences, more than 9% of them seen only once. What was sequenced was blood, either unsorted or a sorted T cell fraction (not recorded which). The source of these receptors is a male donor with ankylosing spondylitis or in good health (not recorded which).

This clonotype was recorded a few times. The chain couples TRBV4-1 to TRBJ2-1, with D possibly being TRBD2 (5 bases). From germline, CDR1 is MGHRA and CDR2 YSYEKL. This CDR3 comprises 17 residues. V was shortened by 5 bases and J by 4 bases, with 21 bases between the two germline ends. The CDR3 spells CASSASWSGGLYNEQFF. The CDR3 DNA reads TGCGCCAGCAGCGCCTCCTGGTCGGGCGGGCTATACAATGAGCAGTTCTTC.

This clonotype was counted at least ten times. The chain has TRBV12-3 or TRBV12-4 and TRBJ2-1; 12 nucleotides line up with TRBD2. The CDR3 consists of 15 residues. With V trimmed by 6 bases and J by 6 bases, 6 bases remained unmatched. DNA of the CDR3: TGTGCCAGCAGCAGACTAGCGGGGGTGTTCAATGAGCAGTTCTTC. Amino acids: CASSRLAGVFNEQFF.

This CDR3 reads CASTLRETFGTSTFTNEQFF. The CDR3 coding sequence is TGTGCCAGCACCCTACGCGAGACCTTCGGGACTAGCACCTTTACCAATGAGCAGTTCTTC. This chain links TRBV4-2 with TRBJ2-1; 9 positions match TRBD2. This CDR3 is 20 amino acids long. The germline V gene has CDR1 LGHNA and CDR2 YNFKEQ. V gave up 7 bases and J gave up 6 bases; unmatched junction bases: 25.

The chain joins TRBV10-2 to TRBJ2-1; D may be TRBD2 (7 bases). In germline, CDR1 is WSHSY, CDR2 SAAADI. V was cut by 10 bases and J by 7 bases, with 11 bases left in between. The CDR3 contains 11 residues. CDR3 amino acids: CATRGANEQFF. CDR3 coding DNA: TGCGCCACCCGGGGGGCGAATGAGCAGTTCTTC.

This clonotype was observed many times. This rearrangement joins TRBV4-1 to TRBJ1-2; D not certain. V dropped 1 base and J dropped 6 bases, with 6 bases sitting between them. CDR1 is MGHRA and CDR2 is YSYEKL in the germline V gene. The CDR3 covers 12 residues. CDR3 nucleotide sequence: TGCGCCAGCAGCCAAGCCATACATGGCTACACCTTC. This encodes CASSQAIHGYTF.

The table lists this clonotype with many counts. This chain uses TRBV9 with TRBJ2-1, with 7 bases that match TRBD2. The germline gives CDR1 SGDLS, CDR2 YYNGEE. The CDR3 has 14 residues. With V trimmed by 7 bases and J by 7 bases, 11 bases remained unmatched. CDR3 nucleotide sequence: TGTGCCAGCGGACGGCGGGAGAGATTGAATGAGCAGTTCTTC. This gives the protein CASGRRERLNEQFF.

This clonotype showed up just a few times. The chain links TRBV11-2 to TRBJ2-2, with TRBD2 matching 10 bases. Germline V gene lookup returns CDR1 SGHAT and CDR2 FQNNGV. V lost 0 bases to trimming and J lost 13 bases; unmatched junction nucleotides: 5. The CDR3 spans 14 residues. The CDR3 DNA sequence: TGTGCCAGCAGCTTAGACGGCAGCGGGAGGGGGCTGTTTTTT. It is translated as CASSLDGSGRGLFF.

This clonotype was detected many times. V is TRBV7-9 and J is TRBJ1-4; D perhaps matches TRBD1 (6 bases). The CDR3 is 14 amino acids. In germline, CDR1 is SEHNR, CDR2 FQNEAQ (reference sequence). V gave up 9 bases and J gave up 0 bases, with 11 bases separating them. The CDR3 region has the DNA TGTGCCAGATGGGACACTCCAACTAATGAAAAACTGTTTTTT. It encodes CARWDTPTNEKLFF.

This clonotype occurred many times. CDR3 in amino acids: CASSLQRNTEAFF. CDR3 nucleotide sequence: TGTGCCAGCAGTTTACAGAGAAACACTGAAGCTTTCTTT. The chain links TRBV12-3 or TRBV12-4 to TRBJ1-1; D call uncertain. V was clipped by 2 bases and J by 2 bases, with 6 bases between them. This CDR3 is built from 13 residues.

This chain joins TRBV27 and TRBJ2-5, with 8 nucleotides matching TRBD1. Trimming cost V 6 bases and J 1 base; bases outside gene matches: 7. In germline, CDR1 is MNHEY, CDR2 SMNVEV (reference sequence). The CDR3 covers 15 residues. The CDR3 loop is CASREQGAPQETQYF. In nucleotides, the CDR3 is TGTGCCAGCAGAGAGCAGGGGGCTCCCCAAGAGACCCAGTACTTC.

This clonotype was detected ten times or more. The CDR3 DNA sequence: TGTGCCTGGAGATCCCCCGACAGGGTCATCGAGCAGTACTTC. This gives the protein CAWRSPDRVIEQYF. The chain links TRBV30 to TRBJ2-7; the match to TRBD1 covers 7 bases. The CDR3 has 14 amino acids. V lost 3 bases, J lost 6 bases, and 11 bases stayed unmatched. From germline, CDR1 is GTSNPN and CDR2 SVGIG (reference sequence).

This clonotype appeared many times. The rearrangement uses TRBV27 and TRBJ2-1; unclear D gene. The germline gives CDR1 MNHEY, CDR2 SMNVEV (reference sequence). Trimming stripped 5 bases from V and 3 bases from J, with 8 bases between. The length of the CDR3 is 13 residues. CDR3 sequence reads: CASSINLYNEQFF. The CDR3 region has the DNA TGTGCCAGCAGTATAAACCTCTACAATGAGCAGTTCTTC.

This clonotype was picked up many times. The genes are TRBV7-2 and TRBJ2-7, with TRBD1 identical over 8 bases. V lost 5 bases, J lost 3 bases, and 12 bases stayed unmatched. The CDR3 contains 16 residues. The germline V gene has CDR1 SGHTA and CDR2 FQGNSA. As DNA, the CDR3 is TGTGCCAGCAGCCCCCGCCCCGGGACAGGAAGCTACGAGCAGTACTTC. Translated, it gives CASSPRPGTGSYEQYF.

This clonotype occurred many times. The DNA for the CDR3 is TGCGCCAGCAGCCAAGGACAGTCGGGGGGCAATCAGCCCCAGCATTTT. Residues: CASSQGQSGGNQPQHF. J is TRBJ1-5 and V is TRBV4-1; D is possibly TRBD1 (5 bases). There are 16 residues in the CDR3. V was shortened by 1 base and J by 2 bases, with 12 bases between the two germline ends. Germline lookup yields CDR1 MGHRA and CDR2 YSYEKL.

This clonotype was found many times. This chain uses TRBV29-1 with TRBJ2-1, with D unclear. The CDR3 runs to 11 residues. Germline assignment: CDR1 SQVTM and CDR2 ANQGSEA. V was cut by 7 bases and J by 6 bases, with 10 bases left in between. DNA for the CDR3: TGCAGCGGGGTCCGTCTCAATGAGCAGTTCTTC. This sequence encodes CSGVRLNEQFF.

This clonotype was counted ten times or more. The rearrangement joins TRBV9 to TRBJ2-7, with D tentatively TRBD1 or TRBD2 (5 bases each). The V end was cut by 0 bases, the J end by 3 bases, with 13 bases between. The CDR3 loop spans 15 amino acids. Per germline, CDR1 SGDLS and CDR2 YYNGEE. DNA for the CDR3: TGTGCCAGCAGCGTAGGGGGGATCTGGGACTACGAGCAGTACTTC. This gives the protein CASSVGGIWDYEQYF.

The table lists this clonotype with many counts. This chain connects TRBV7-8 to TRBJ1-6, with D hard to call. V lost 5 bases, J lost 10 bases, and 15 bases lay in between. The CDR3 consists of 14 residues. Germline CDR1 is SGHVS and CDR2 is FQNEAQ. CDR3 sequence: CASSLGTVGSPLHF. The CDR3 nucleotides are TGTGCCAGCAGCCTTGGAACAGTTGGCTCACCCCTCCACTTT.